This is a list of T cell receptor beta chains from one sample in a study of tumor-infiltrating lymphocytes in localized non-small cell lung cancer. Profiling relied on immunoSEQ multiplex PCR, and the TCRdb table lists in-frame clones only, not all of them. The sample shows about 9,500 clones, more than 70% of them seen only once. Specimen: lung tumor tissue. These receptors came from a human donor with non-small cell lung cancer. Both conserved end residues are part of each CDR3. A D gene is named only where the DNA matches it firmly. Only part of the rows carry a size: once, few, many, or a class if the clone is expanded.

clone size: .; D gene: .; J gene: TRBJ1-1; V gene: TRBV7-8; CDR3 protein: CASSYGQMNTEAFF; CDR3 DNA: TGTGCCAGCAGCTACGGACAGATGAACACTGAAGCTTTCTTT
clone size: .; D gene: .; J gene: TRBJ2-3; V gene: TRBV9; CDR3 protein: CASRGVSTDTQYF; CDR3 DNA: TGTGCCAGCAGAGGGGTGTCCACAGATACGCAGTATTTT
clone size: .; D gene: .; J gene: TRBJ1-5; V gene: TRBV11-2; CDR3 protein: CASSLDRAQPQHF; CDR3 DNA: TGTGCCAGCAGCTTAGACAGGGCTCAGCCCCAGCATTTT
clone size: .; D gene: TRBD1; J gene: TRBJ2-3; V gene: TRBV19; CDR3 protein: CATGQGLSPDTQYF; CDR3 DNA: TGTGCCACCGGACAGGGTCTCTCCCCAGATACGCAGTATTTT
clone size: .; D gene: TRBD1; J gene: TRBJ1-5; V gene: TRBV9; CDR3 protein: CASSAGQGSNQPQHF; CDR3 DNA: TGTGCCAGCAGCGCCGGACAGGGTAGCAATCAGCCCCAGCATTTT
clone size: .; D gene: TRBD2; J gene: TRBJ2-1; V gene: TRBV7-9; CDR3 protein: CASSPSPSGGADNEQFF; CDR3 DNA: TGTGCCAGCAGCCCCAGTCCTAGCGGGGGGGCTGATAATGAGCAGTTCTTC
clone size: .; D gene: TRBD1; J gene: TRBJ2-7; V gene: TRBV15; CDR3 protein: CATSSGQGVGYEQYF; CDR3 DNA: TGTGCCACCAGCTCCGGACAGGGGGTCGGCTACGAGCAGTACTTC
clone size: few; D gene: .; J gene: TRBJ2-7; V gene: TRBV6-5; CDR3 protein: CASSYSSSYEQYF; CDR3 DNA: TGTGCCAGCAGTTACTCGTCCAGCTACGAGCAGTACTTC
clone size: .; D gene: .; J gene: TRBJ1-1; V gene: TRBV7-9; CDR3 protein: CASSKDGGTTEAFF; CDR3 DNA: TGTGCCAGCAGCAAGGACGGGGGGACCACTGAAGCTTTCTTT
clone size: .; D gene: .; J gene: TRBJ1-1; V gene: TRBV7-3; CDR3 protein: CASTRAENTEAFF; CDR3 DNA: TGTGCCAGCACCCGGGCCGAGAACACTGAAGCTTTCTTT
clone size: .; D gene: .; J gene: TRBJ2-4; V gene: TRBV2; CDR3 protein: CASSAPLLAKNIQYF; CDR3 DNA: TGTGCCAGCAGTGCCCCCCTATTAGCCAAAAACATTCAGTACTTC
clone size: .; D gene: .; J gene: TRBJ1-1; V gene: TRBV7-2; CDR3 protein: CASSFLGRDTEAFF; CDR3 DNA: TGTGCCAGCAGCTTCCTGGGGAGAGACACTGAAGCTTTCTTT
clone size: .; D gene: .; J gene: TRBJ1-2; V gene: TRBV27; CDR3 protein: CASSPGGIGGYTF; CDR3 DNA: TGTGCCAGCAGTCCCGGGGGGATCGGTGGCTACACCTTC
clone size: .; D gene: .; J gene: TRBJ1-4; V gene: TRBV14; CDR3 protein: CASSQGPAEATNEKLFF; CDR3 DNA: TGTGCCAGCAGCCAAGGTCCGGCGGAAGCAACTAATGAAAAACTGTTTTTT
clone size: few; D gene: .; J gene: TRBJ2-5; V gene: TRBV16; CDR3 protein: CASSQTAQETQYF; CDR3 DNA: TGTGCCAGCAGCCAAACAGCCCAAGAGACCCAGTACTTC
clone size: .; D gene: TRBD1; J gene: TRBJ2-7; V gene: TRBV2; CDR3 protein: CASGGQGLEQYF; CDR3 DNA: TGTGCCAGCGGAGGACAGGGCCTCGAGCAGTACTTC
clone size: .; D gene: .; J gene: TRBJ1-5; V gene: TRBV7-2; CDR3 protein: CASSFHGRADIQPQHF; CDR3 DNA: TGTGCCAGCAGCTTCCACGGACGAGCGGACATTCAGCCCCAGCATTTT
clone size: .; D gene: .; J gene: TRBJ1-2; V gene: TRBV6-6; CDR3 protein: CASRNRDYGYTF; CDR3 DNA: TGTGCCAGCAGGAACAGGGACTATGGCTACACCTTC
clone size: once; D gene: .; J gene: TRBJ2-1; V gene: TRBV18; CDR3 protein: CASSPTAHPAYNEQFF; CDR3 DNA: TGTGCCAGCTCACCGACAGCCCATCCGGCCTACAATGAGCAGTTCTTC
clone size: .; D gene: TRBD1; J gene: TRBJ2-7; V gene: TRBV29-1; CDR3 protein: CSVVSTGNHEQYF; CDR3 DNA: TGCAGCGTTGTGTCGACAGGGAACCACGAGCAGTACTTC
clone size: once; D gene: TRBD2; J gene: TRBJ2-1; V gene: TRBV7-2; CDR3 protein: CASSVPGLAGVEQFF; CDR3 DNA: TGTGCCAGCAGCGTCCCGGGACTAGCGGGGGTAGAGCAGTTCTTC
clone size: few; D gene: .; J gene: TRBJ2-1; V gene: TRBV7-2; CDR3 protein: CASSLSQGTAYNEQFF; CDR3 DNA: TGTGCCAGCAGCTTAAGCCAGGGGACCGCTTACAATGAGCAGTTCTTC
clone size: once; D gene: .; J gene: TRBJ2-5; V gene: TRBV2; CDR3 protein: CASAGLKETQYF; CDR3 DNA: TGTGCCAGCGCAGGGCTAAAAGAGACCCAGTACTTC
clone size: .; D gene: .; J gene: TRBJ1-4; V gene: TRBV7-9; CDR3 protein: CASSSQNEKLFF; CDR3 DNA: TGTGCCAGCAGCTCCCAGAATGAAAAACTGTTTTTT
clone size: .; D gene: TRBD2; J gene: TRBJ2-3; V gene: TRBV7-7; CDR3 protein: CASSSGLASDTQYF; CDR3 DNA: TGTGCCAGCAGCTCCGGACTAGCGTCAGATACGCAGTATTTT
clone size: .; D gene: .; J gene: TRBJ1-2; V gene: TRBV2; CDR3 protein: CASNRPTAGRPDYGYTF; CDR3 DNA: TGTGCCAGCAACAGGCCAACGGCCGGCAGGCCTGACTATGGCTACACCTTC
clone size: .; D gene: .; J gene: TRBJ1-2; V gene: TRBV4-2; CDR3 protein: CASSRTLQGSYGYTF; CDR3 DNA: TGTGCCAGCAGCCGAACCTTACAGGGTTCCTATGGCTACACCTTC
clone size: .; D gene: TRBD1; J gene: TRBJ2-6; V gene: TRBV18; CDR3 protein: CASSRVMPGQGISGANVLTF; CDR3 DNA: TGTGCCAGCTCAAGGGTTATGCCGGGACAGGGAATATCTGGGGCCAACGTCCTGACTTTC
clone size: few; D gene: .; J gene: TRBJ1-1; V gene: TRBV19; CDR3 protein: CASKEFLGTMNTEAFF; CDR3 DNA: TGTGCCAGTAAAGAGTTTCTAGGTACCATGAACACTGAAGCTTTCTTT
clone size: .; D gene: .; J gene: TRBJ1-2; V gene: TRBV7-2; CDR3 protein: CASSPPTGVYGYTF; CDR3 DNA: TGTGCCAGCAGCCCACCGACGGGGGTCTATGGCTACACCTTC
clone size: once; D gene: TRBD1; J gene: TRBJ1-5; V gene: TRBV10-2; CDR3 protein: CASSEWQGADQPQHF; CDR3 DNA: TGCGCCAGCAGTGAGTGGCAGGGGGCGGATCAGCCCCAGCATTTT
clone size: .; D gene: TRBD1; J gene: TRBJ1-2; V gene: TRBV7-2; CDR3 protein: CASSPGTGGPYGYTF; CDR3 DNA: TGTGCCAGCAGCCCCGGGACAGGGGGCCCCTATGGCTACACCTTC
clone size: .; D gene: .; J gene: TRBJ1-1; V gene: TRBV9; CDR3 protein: CASSDGVNTEAFF; CDR3 DNA: TGTGCCAGCAGCGACGGAGTGAACACTGAAGCTTTCTTT
clone size: .; D gene: .; J gene: TRBJ1-2; V gene: TRBV7-3; CDR3 protein: CASSLSGVGTLRRSDGYTF; CDR3 DNA: TGTGCCAGCAGCTTAAGTGGAGTGGGAACCCTTCGGCGAAGTGATGGCTACACCTTC
clone size: .; D gene: TRBD2; J gene: TRBJ2-7; V gene: TRBV4-2; CDR3 protein: CASRIGLETEQYF; CDR3 DNA: TGTGCCAGCAGGATAGGACTAGAAACCGAGCAGTACTTC
clone size: medium-sized; D gene: TRBD2; J gene: TRBJ2-7; V gene: TRBV18; CDR3 protein: CASSPQGTSGIREQYF; CDR3 DNA: TGTGCCAGCTCACCTCAGGGGACTAGCGGGATAAGGGAGCAGTACTTC
clone size: medium-sized; D gene: .; J gene: TRBJ1-1; V gene: TRBV14; CDR3 protein: CASSQAERSEAFF; CDR3 DNA: TGTGCCAGCAGCCAAGCTGAACGAAGCGAAGCTTTCTTT
clone size: .; D gene: TRBD2; J gene: TRBJ2-7; V gene: TRBV18; CDR3 protein: CASSPTSGGQSSYEQYF; CDR3 DNA: TGTGCCAGCTCACCGACTAGCGGGGGGCAGAGCTCCTACGAGCAGTACTTC